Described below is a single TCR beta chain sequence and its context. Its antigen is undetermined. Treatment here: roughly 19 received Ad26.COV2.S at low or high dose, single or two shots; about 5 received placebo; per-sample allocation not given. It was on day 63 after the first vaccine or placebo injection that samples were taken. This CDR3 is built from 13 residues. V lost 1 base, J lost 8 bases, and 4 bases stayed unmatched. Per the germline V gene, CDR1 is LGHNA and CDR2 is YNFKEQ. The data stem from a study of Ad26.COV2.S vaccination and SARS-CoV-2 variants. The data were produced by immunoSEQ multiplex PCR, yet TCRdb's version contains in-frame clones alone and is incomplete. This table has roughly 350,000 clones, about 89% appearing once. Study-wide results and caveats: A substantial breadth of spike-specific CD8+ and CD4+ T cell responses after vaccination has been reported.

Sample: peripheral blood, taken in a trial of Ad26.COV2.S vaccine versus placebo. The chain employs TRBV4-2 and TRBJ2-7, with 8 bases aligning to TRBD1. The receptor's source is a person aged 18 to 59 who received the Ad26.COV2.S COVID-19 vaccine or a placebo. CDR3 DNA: TGTGCCAGCAGCCAAGGGACAGGGAGACAGCAGTACTTC. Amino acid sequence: CASSQGTGRQQYF.